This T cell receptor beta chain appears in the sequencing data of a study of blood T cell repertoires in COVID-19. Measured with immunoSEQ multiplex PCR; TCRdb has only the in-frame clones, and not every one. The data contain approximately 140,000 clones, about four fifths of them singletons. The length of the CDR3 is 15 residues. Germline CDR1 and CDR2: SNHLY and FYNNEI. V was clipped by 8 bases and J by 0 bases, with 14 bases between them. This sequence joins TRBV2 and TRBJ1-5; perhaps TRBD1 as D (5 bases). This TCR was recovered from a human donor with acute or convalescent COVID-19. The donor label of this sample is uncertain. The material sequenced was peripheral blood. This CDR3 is CASGGGTYSNQPQHF. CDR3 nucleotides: TGTGCCAGCGGGGGGGGGACTTATAGCAATCAGCCCCAGCATTTT.